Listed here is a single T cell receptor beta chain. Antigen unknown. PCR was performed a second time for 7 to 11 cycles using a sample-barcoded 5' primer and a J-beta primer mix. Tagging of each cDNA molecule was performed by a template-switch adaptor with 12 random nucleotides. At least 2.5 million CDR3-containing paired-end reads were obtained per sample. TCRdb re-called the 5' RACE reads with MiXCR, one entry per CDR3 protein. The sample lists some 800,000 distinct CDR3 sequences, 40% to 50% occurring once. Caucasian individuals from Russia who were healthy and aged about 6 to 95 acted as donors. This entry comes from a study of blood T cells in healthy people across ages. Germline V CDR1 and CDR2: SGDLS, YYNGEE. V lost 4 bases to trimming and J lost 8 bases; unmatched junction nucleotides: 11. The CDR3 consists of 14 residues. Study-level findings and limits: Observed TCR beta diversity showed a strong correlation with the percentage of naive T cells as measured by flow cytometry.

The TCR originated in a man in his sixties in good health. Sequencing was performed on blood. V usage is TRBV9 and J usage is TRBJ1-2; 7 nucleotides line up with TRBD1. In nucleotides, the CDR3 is TGTGCCAGCAGCTCCCGGACAGGTGGCGGAGGCTACACCTTC. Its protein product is CASSSRTGGGGYTF. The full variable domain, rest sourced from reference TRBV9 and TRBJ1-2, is DSGVTQTPKHLITATGQRVTLRCSPRSGDLSVYWYQQSLDQGLQFLIQYYNGEERAKGNILERFSAQQFPDLHSELNLSSLELGDSALYFCASSSRTGGGGYTFGSGTRLTVV.